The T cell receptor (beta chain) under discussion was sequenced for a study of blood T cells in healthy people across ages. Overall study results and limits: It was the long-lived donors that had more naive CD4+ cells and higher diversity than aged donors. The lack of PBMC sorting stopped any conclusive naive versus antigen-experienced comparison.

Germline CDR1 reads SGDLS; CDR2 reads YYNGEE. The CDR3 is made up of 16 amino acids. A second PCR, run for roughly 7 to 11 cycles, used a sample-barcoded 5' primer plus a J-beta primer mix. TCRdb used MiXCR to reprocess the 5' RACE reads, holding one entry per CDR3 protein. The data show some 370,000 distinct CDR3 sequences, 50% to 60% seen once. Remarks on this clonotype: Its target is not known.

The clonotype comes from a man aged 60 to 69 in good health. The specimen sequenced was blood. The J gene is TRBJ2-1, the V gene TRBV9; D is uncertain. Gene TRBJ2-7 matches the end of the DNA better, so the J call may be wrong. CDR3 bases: TGTGCCAGCAGCGTAGGGTATCTAGGGTCCTACAATGAGCAGTACTTC. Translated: CASSVGYLGSYNEQYF.